A selection of T cell receptor beta chains follows, all from one sample in a study of blood T cell repertoires in COVID-19. The protocol was immunoSEQ multiplex PCR, while the TCRdb copy is restricted to in-frame clones and leaves out a portion. This sample has around 200,000 clones, with about 83% found just once. The sample taken for sequencing was peripheral blood. The origin of the receptors is a man aged 40-55 years with active or convalescent COVID-19. The CDR3 runs from the conserved cysteine through the conserved F or W. D genes are given only for firm matches. A row's size may be missing; if present it is once, few, many or a size class.

>TRBD2|TRBV14|TRBJ2-5|few
CASSQDRWASGAYGATQYF
TGTGCCAGCAGCCAAGATCGATGGGCTAGCGGAGCGTACGGGGCTACCCAGTACTTC
>-|TRBV7-9|TRBJ1-1|-
CASSLDISPEAFF
TGTGCCAGCAGCTTAGACATCTCCCCTGAAGCTTTCTTT
>TRBD2|TRBV19|TRBJ2-3|-
CASKGTSWNRTDTQYF
TGTGCCAGTAAAGGGACTAGCTGGAACCGCACAGATACGCAGTATTTT
>-|TRBV19|TRBJ1-1|-
CASSRGGRNLNTEAFF
TGTGCCAGTAGTAGGGGGGGCAGAAATTTGAACACTGAAGCTTTCTTT
>TRBD2|TRBV20-1|TRBJ2-3|-
CSASLTSGAFADTQYF
TGCAGTGCTAGTTTGACTAGCGGGGCCTTTGCAGATACGCAGTATTTT
>TRBD2|TRBV5-4|TRBJ2-7|-
CASSFLAGISYEQYF
TGTGCCAGCAGCTTTCTAGCGGGAATTTCCTACGAGCAGTACTTC
>-|TRBV18|TRBJ2-3|-
CASSSPRELTDTQYF
TGTGCCAGCTCGTCTCCCCGGGAACTCACAGATACGCAGTATTTT
>-|TRBV7-9|TRBJ2-7|-
CASSLDGVYEQYF
TGTGCCAGCAGCCTTGACGGGGTCTACGAGCAGTACTTC
>TRBD1|TRBV9|TRBJ1-2|few
CASSAAGTGEVGYTF
TGTGCCAGCAGCGCCGCCGGGACAGGGGAAGTTGGCTACACCTTC
>TRBD2|TRBV27|TRBJ2-3|-
CASRPAVAGGLGDTQYF
TGTGCCAGCCGCCCAGCCGTAGCGGGGGGGCTTGGCGATACGCAGTATTTT
>TRBD1|TRBV18|TRBJ1-2|-
CASSPFRDRENGYTF
TGTGCCAGCTCACCCTTCCGGGACAGGGAAAATGGCTACACCTTC
>-|TRBV7-6|TRBJ2-7|-
CASSSREPYEQYF
TGTGCCAGCAGCTCCCGAGAGCCTTACGAGCAGTACTTC
>TRBD1|TRBV7-2|TRBJ2-7|few
CASSSMTGARNEQYF
TGTGCCAGCAGCTCGATGACAGGGGCAAGGAACGAGCAGTACTTC
>-|TRBV6-1|TRBJ2-5|once
CASSEAGGVETQYF
TGTGCCAGCAGTGAAGCAGGGGGAGTAGAGACCCAGTACTTC
>-|TRBV19|TRBJ1-2|-
CASSRDARWGGGVGGYTF
TGTGCCAGTAGTCGGGACGCTAGATGGGGAGGGGGAGTCGGGGGCTACACCTTC
>-|TRBV21-1|TRBJ2-2|-
CASSKDLYGIAGELFF
TGTGCCAGCAGCAAGGATCTTTACGGGATCGCCGGGGAGCTGTTTTTT
>-|TRBV30|TRBJ1-2|-
CAWSGAGFNYGYTF
TGTGCCTGGAGTGGGGCAGGGTTCAACTATGGCTACACCTTC
>-|TRBV19|TRBJ1-1|-
CATLTGEGNTEAFF
TGTGCCACCCTCACGGGGGAGGGGAACACTGAAGCTTTCTTT
>TRBD2|TRBV5-1|TRBJ2-1|few
CASSLDGGGARNEQFF
TGCGCCAGCAGCTTGGATGGCGGGGGGGCCCGCAATGAGCAGTTCTTC
>TRBD1|TRBV30|TRBJ1-3|-
CARTPGTGGNTIYF
TGTGCCCGGACGCCAGGGACAGGGGGAAACACCATATATTTT
>-|TRBV5-1|TRBJ2-5|-
CASSLSSGLETQYF
TGCGCCAGCAGCTTATCATCAGGATTGGAGACCCAGTACTTC
>TRBD1|TRBV19|TRBJ1-5|once
CASYDRGGSQPQHF
TGTGCCAGCTACGACAGGGGAGGGAGTCAGCCCCAGCATTTT
>TRBD1|TRBV19|TRBJ1-5|-
CASSAPQGAYQPQHF
TGTGCCAGTAGTGCCCCCCAGGGGGCATATCAGCCCCAGCATTTT
>-|TRBV25-1|TRBJ1-6|-
CASSDIGGIENSPLHF
TGTGCCAGCAGTGACATCGGAGGGATCGAAAATTCACCCCTCCACTTT
>TRBD1|TRBV11-3|TRBJ1-1|-
CASSLGGTGISSEAFF
TGTGCCAGCAGCTTAGGTGGGACAGGGATAAGCTCTGAAGCTTTCTTT
>TRBD2|TRBV5-1|TRBJ2-1|-
CASSLTAGGPGDEQFF
TGCGCCAGCAGCTTGACAGCGGGAGGGCCTGGGGATGAGCAGTTCTTC
>TRBD1|TRBV19|TRBJ2-7|-
CASSIRDSLSYEQYF
TGTGCCAGTAGTATAAGGGACAGTCTGTCCTACGAGCAGTACTTC
>-|TRBV30|TRBJ1-1|once
CAWTGYTEAFF
TGTGCCTGGACCGGTTACACTGAAGCTTTCTTT
>TRBD2|TRBV4-2|TRBJ2-1|-
CASSQEASGGPYNEQFF
TGTGCCAGCAGCCAAGAAGCTAGCGGGGGCCCATACAATGAGCAGTTCTTC
>TRBD2|TRBV5-5|TRBJ2-7|-
CASSLEASGLREQYF
TGTGCCAGCAGCTTGGAGGCTAGCGGGCTACGCGAGCAGTACTTC
>-|TRBV7-3|TRBJ2-2|-
CASSLGQRLGGELFF
TGTGCCAGCAGCTTAGGCCAGAGACTAGGCGGGGAGCTGTTTTTT
>-|TRBV29-1|TRBJ2-1|-
CSVGFPTTNEQFF
TGCAGCGTTGGTTTCCCCACAACGAATGAGCAGTTCTTC
>-|TRBV14|TRBJ1-2|-
CASSQYRVNGYTF
TGTGCCAGCAGCCAATACAGGGTAAATGGCTACACCTTC
>TRBD2|TRBV27|TRBJ2-7|-
CASRREDEQYF
TGTGCCAGCAGACGGGAGGACGAGCAGTACTTC
>-|TRBV10-3|TRBJ1-2|-
CAISEDSGYTF
TGTGCCATCAGTGAAGACAGTGGCTACACCTTC
>TRBD2|TRBV19|TRBJ2-1|-
CASRTSGTYNEQFF
TGTGCCAGTAGGACTAGCGGGACTTACAATGAGCAGTTCTTC
>TRBD1|TRBV5-1|TRBJ1-1|-
CASTTGDNTEAFF
TGCGCCAGCACGACAGGGGATAACACTGAAGCTTTCTTT
>TRBD1|TRBV10-3|TRBJ2-1|-
CAISEEPDRNEQFF
TGTGCCATCAGTGAGGAGCCGGACAGGAATGAGCAGTTCTTC
>-|TRBV3-1/TRBV3-2|TRBJ2-3|-
CASSPSTLTGDTQYF
TGTGCCAGCAGCCCCTCCACCTTGACAGGAGATACGCAGTATTTT
>-|TRBV9|TRBJ1-1|few
CASSPSAVSGAEAFF
TGTGCCAGCAGCCCTTCAGCGGTGTCCGGGGCTGAAGCTTTCTTT
>-|TRBV29-1|TRBJ1-2|-
CSVEGDYGYTF
TGCAGCGTTGAGGGCGACTATGGCTACACCTTC
>TRBD1|TRBV23-1|TRBJ1-5|-
CASSQSSSVTGGVYSNQPQHF
TGCGCCAGCAGTCAATCTTCATCGGTGACAGGGGGGGTTTATAGCAATCAGCCCCAGCATTTT
>TRBD2|TRBV5-1|TRBJ2-7|-
CASSPGTSGYEQYF
TGCGCCAGCAGCCCTGGGACTAGCGGCTACGAGCAGTACTTC
>TRBD1|TRBV2|TRBJ1-2|-
CASSHGQGGGYTF
TGTGCCAGCAGTCACGGACAGGGGGGCGGCTACACCTTC
>TRBD1|TRBV30|TRBJ2-1|-
CAWKTGTGYNEQFF
TGTGCCTGGAAAACCGGGACAGGGTACAATGAGCAGTTCTTC
>TRBD1|TRBV6-4|TRBJ1-2|-
CASSDAPGTGGANHF
TGTGCCAGCAGTGATGCCCCCGGGACAGGGGGCGCGAACCACTTC